This TCR beta chain was observed in a study of persistence of HIV-infected CD4 T cells. Cells were stimulated with CMV-infected fibroblast lysates at roughly 9.1 ug/mL. CD4+ T cells upregulating both CD40 ligand and CD69 were sorted as responding cells. Stimulated PBMCs had first been depleted of CD8+ T cells. This CDR3 is built from 15 residues. The V segment lost 6 bases and the J segment 4 bases; nucleotides outside the gene matches: 11. Germline CDR1 MNHEY, CDR2 SMNVEV (reference sequence). This was the immunoSEQ version 4 assay in survey mode. Each sample used up to roughly 1 ug genomic DNA diluted to around 10 ng/uL. Some clones are missing from TCRdb's copy, which holds only in-frame ones; the method was immunoSEQ multiplex PCR. The sample records thousands of clones, 55% to 65% being singletons. Comments on this clone: As yet, its antigen is unknown.

Findings of the study overall: TCR oligoclonality correlated with proviral oligoclonality in the same sorted populations. Bulk TCR data could not be restricted to HIV-1-infected CMV-responding cells.

The receptor was derived from an adult man with HIV who was CMV-seropositive. This specimen consisted of CD4+ T cells sorted from PBMCs after roughly 18-hour stimulation, obtained from a patient who received antiretroviral therapy. The chain employs TRBV27 and TRBJ1-2, with TRBD1 identical over 7 bases. The CDR3 DNA is TGTGCCAGCAGCCTTCGGGGGACAGACCCCTATGGCTACACCTTC. Residues: CASSLRGTDPYGYTF.